Below, 9 T cell receptor beta chains from the same sample are listed, as sequenced in a study of molecular identifiers for immune sequencing clone quantification. One entry per CDR3 protein, called by TCRdb with MiXCR from the PCR reads. In the table there are approximately 97,000 distinct CDR3 sequences, less than 35% of which are singletons. The sequencing input was naive CD8+ T cells from blood, with Jurkat cell RNA spiked in. Indicated subset: FACS-sorted CD8+CD4-CCR7+CD45RA+ naive T cells. These receptors came from a human donor in good health. Some libraries in this study had Jurkat cell RNA spiked in.

The chain has TRBV19 and TRBJ1-5, with 10 nucleotides matching TRBD1. Germline CDR1 reads LNHDA; CDR2 reads SQIVND (reference sequence). The CDR3 is made up of 14 amino acids. The V segment lost 6 bases and the J segment 6 bases; nucleotides outside the gene matches: 5. CDR3 residues: CASRIWTGGQPQHF. The CDR3 DNA is TGTGCCAGTAGAATCTGGACAGGGGGTCAGCCCCAGCATTTT.

This sequence joins TRBV15 and TRBJ2-1; the match to TRBD2 covers 9 bases. V was clipped by 3 bases and J by 4 bases; unmatched bases: 4. Germline-derived CDR1 and CDR2 are LNHNV and YYDKDF (reference sequence). The length of the CDR3 is 15 residues. CDR3 sequence: CATSSTGLAYNEQFF. The CDR3 DNA follows: TGTGCCACCAGCAGTACGGGACTAGCATACAATGAGCAGTTCTTC.

This clonotype occurred many times. The CDR3 loop reads CASSPGRTYEQYF. CDR3 nucleotides: TGTGCCAGTAGTCCCGGGCGTACCTACGAGCAGTACTTC. The genes are TRBV19 and TRBJ2-7; D is ambiguous. Trimming stripped 5 bases from V and 2 bases from J, with 10 bases between. CDR3 length: 13 amino acids. The germline V gene encodes CDR1 LNHDA and CDR2 SQIVND (reference sequence).

The genes are TRBV29-1 and TRBJ2-7; 8 nucleotides align to TRBD2. In germline, CDR1 is SQVTM, CDR2 ANQGSEA. This CDR3 is built from 15 residues. V lost 7 bases to trimming and J lost 5 bases; unmatched junction nucleotides: 16. In DNA form, the CDR3 reads TGCAGCGCCGTGGGCGGGAGGTCTCTTGCGGACGAGCAGTACTTC. This gives the protein CSAVGGRSLADEQYF.

In the case of this clonotype: No conserved phenylalanine or tryptophan is present at the end of the CDR3, so a read error is the likely explanation. This sequence joins TRBV7-9 and TRBJ2-5, with 7 bases aligning to TRBD1. The CDR3 is 16 amino acids. Germline trimming cut 5 bases from V and 2 bases from J; bases unmatched to any gene: 11. Looked up from germline, CDR1 is SEHNR and CDR2 is FQNEAQ (reference sequence). CDR3 loop: CASSTRQGPSQETQYS. CDR3 nucleotide sequence: TGTGCCAGCAGCACCCGACAGGGCCCTTCACAAGAGACCCAGTACTCC.

As to this clonotype: The junction does not match germline at one end; this may be a read error. The J gene is TRBJ2-3, the V gene TRBV9; D remains unclear. Germline-derived CDR1 and CDR2 are SGDLS and YYNGEE. This CDR3 has 11 amino acids. The CDR3 nucleotides are TGTGCCAGCAGCGACACAGATTCGCAGTATTTT. Its translation: CASSDTDSQYF.

This clonotype appeared many times. The chain has TRBV28 and TRBJ2-3, with 11 bases that match TRBD2. Germline V gives CDR1 MDHEN, CDR2 SYDVKM. The CDR3 has 19 residues. The J segment lost 0 bases and the V segment lost 2 bases, leaving 10 bases of the junction unmatched. This chain's CDR3 is CASSLPGTSGRTSTDTQYF. In DNA, the CDR3 is TGTGCCAGCAGTTTACCCGGGACTAGCGGAAGAACGAGCACAGATACGCAGTATTTT.

This clonotype occurred many times. The V gene is TRBV28, the J gene TRBJ2-7; tentatively, D is TRBD1 (6 bases). Germline V lookup: CDR1 MDHEN, CDR2 SYDVKM. CDR3 length equals 14 residues. Trimming removed 9 bases from V and 0 bases from J, with 15 bases in between. Here the CDR3 reads CASSKGTPSYEQYF. CDR3 nucleotides: TGTGCCAGTTCTAAAGGGACACCCTCCTACGAGCAGTACTTC. The full variable domain, its missing parts supplied by reference TRBV28 and TRBJ2-7, is DVKVTQSSRYLVKRTGEKVFLECVQDMDHENMFWYRQDPGLGLRLIYFSYDVKMKEKGDIPEGYSVSREKKERFSLILESASTNQTSMYLCASSKGTPSYEQYFGPGTRLTVT.

This chain joins TRBV5-1 and TRBJ2-7; 10 nucleotides line up with TRBD2. Germline V CDR1 and CDR2: SGHRS, YFSETQ. V lost 4 bases, J lost 4 bases, and 11 bases stayed unmatched. This CDR3 has 16 residues. In nucleotides, the CDR3 is TGCGCCAGCAGCCCAACAAGCGGGAGGGCCGTTTACGAGCAGTACTTC. Translation: CASSPTSGRAVYEQYF.